This T cell receptor beta chain is drawn from a study of blood T cell repertoires in COVID-19. The CDR3 totals 18 residues. Looked up from germline, CDR1 is SGHRS and CDR2 is YFSETQ. J was trimmed by 4 bases and V by 3 bases; bases with no gene match: 16. Profiled with immunoSEQ multiplex PCR; TCRdb holds only in-frame clones, not every one. The sample carries 210,000 or so clones, 70% to 90% recorded once. This TCR was recovered from a woman aged 18-30 years who had recovered from COVID-19. The rearrangement uses TRBV5-1 and TRBJ2-7, with 10 bases lining up with TRBD2. The specimen sequenced was peripheral blood. The CDR3 bases are TGCGCCAGCAGCTGGGCTAGCGGGAGCCCACCCATTGGGTACGAGCAGTACTTC. It codes for CASSWASGSPPIGYEQYF.